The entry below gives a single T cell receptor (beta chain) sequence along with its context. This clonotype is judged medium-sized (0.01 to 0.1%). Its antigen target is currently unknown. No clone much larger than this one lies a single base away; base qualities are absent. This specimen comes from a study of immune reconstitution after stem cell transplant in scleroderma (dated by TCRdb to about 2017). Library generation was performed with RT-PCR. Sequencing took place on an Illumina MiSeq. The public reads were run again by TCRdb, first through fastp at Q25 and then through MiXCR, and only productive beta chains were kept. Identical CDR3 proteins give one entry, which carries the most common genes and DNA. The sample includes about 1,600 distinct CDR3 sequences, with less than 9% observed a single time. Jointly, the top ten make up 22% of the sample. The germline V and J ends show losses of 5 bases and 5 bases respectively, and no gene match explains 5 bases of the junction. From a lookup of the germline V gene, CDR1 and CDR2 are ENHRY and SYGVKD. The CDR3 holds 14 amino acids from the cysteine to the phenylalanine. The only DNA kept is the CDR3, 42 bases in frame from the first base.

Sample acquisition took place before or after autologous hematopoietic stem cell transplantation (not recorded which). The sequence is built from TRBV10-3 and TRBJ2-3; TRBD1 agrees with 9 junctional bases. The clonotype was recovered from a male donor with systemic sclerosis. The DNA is TGTGCCATCAGTACAGGGGGCAGTGAAGATACGCAGTATTTT. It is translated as CAISTGGSEDTQYF.